A selection of T cell receptor beta chains follows, all from one sample in a study of shared clonotypes between healthy human individuals. The data were produced by immunoSEQ multiplex PCR, yet TCRdb's version contains in-frame clones alone and is incomplete. The table includes about 1.9 million clones, roughly 95% detected once. Sequencing was done on a sample of naive CD8+ T cells from PBMCs. Receptor source: a man between 18 and 29 years old in good health. Some clones in this sample may be carry-over from other donors' samples. The CDR3 runs from the conserved cysteine through the conserved F or W. D genes are given only for firm matches. Clone size is not always given. Where it is, it says once, few, many or a class for expanded clones.

V gene	CDR3 length	clone size	J gene	D gene	CDR3 protein	CDR3 DNA
TRBV28	13	-	TRBJ2-7	-	CASSLGPAYEQYF	TGTGCCAGCAGTTTAGGGCCGGCCTACGAGCAGTACTTC
TRBV28	17	-	TRBJ2-7	-	CASSPTWGPHTSYEQYF	TGTGCCAGCAGCCCGACGTGGGGCCCTCATACCTCCTACGAGCAGTACTTC
TRBV7-8	12	once	TRBJ2-7	-	CASSSDFREQYF	TGTGCCAGCAGCTCTGATTTTCGGGAGCAGTACTTC
TRBV28	14	-	TRBJ2-1	-	CASRVAGNYNEQFF	TGTGCCAGCCGCGTCGCGGGCAACTACAATGAGCAGTTCTTC
TRBV7-8	16	-	TRBJ2-1	-	CASSLYTGEGPDEQFF	TGTGCCAGCAGCTTATATACGGGAGAGGGTCCGGATGAGCAGTTCTTC
TRBV7-6	14	-	TRBJ1-2	-	CASSLGAISYGYTF	TGTGCCAGCAGCTTAGGGGCGATAAGCTATGGCTACACCTTC
TRBV7-8	16	-	TRBJ2-3	-	CASSLQGRTSTDTQYF	TGTGCCAGCAGCTTACAGGGGAGAACTAGCACAGATACGCAGTATTTT
TRBV5-6	15	-	TRBJ1-1	-	CASTVRGRLNTEAFF	TGTGCCAGCACAGTGAGGGGACGGCTGAACACTGAAGCTTTCTTT
TRBV4-1	13	-	TRBJ2-7	TRBD1	CASSHGTEGEQYF	TGCGCCAGCAGCCACGGGACAGAAGGCGAGCAGTACTTC
TRBV7-9	14	-	TRBJ2-1	-	CASPPGSSYNEQFF	TGTGCCAGCCCACCAGGCAGCTCCTACAATGAGCAGTTCTTC
TRBV30	14	-	TRBJ2-1	-	CAWSSHSGYNEQFF	TGTGCCTGGAGTAGCCATAGCGGCTACAATGAGCAGTTCTTC
TRBV27	13	-	TRBJ1-5	-	CASSFGVSQPQHF	TGTGCCAGCAGTTTTGGAGTAAGTCAGCCCCAGCATTTT
TRBV2	13	-	TRBJ2-7	-	CASLLGGLYEQYF	TGTGCCAGCTTGTTGGGAGGACTCTACGAGCAGTACTTC
TRBV12-5	20	-	TRBJ2-2	TRBD2	CASGLSWTSGSSPRGGELFF	TGTGCTAGTGGTTTGTCTTGGACTAGCGGGAGTTCCCCCAGGGGCGGGGAGCTGTTTTTT
TRBV6-6	13	-	TRBJ1-2	-	CASSYLVSHGYTF	TGTGCCAGCAGTTATCTGGTTTCCCATGGCTACACCTTC
TRBV28	14	once	TRBJ2-5	TRBD2	CASSSRTGGETQYF	TGTGCCAGCAGTTCCAGGACGGGGGGGGAGACCCAGTACTTC
TRBV29-1	13	-	TRBJ2-7	-	CSVWTMSSYEQYF	TGCAGCGTCTGGACCATGAGCTCCTACGAGCAGTACTTC
TRBV7-3	15	once	TRBJ2-1	TRBD2	CASSLSAGGINEQFF	TGTGCCAGCAGCTTATCAGCGGGAGGGATCAATGAGCAGTTCTTC
TRBV18	15	once	TRBJ1-1	-	CASSPLGQMNTEAFF	TGTGCCAGCTCACCCCTCGGACAGATGAACACTGAAGCTTTCTTT
TRBV5-1	16	-	TRBJ2-3	-	CASSLLLRTSTDTQYF	TGCGCCAGCAGCTTACTCTTGCGCACTAGCACAGATACGCAGTATTTT
TRBV6-1	11	-	TRBJ2-7	-	CASSYPDDQYF	TGTGCCAGCAGTTATCCCGACGACCAGTACTTC
TRBV29-1	11	-	TRBJ1-1	-	CSVRVNTEAFF	TGCAGCGTGCGGGTGAACACTGAAGCTTTCTTT
TRBV18	15	-	TRBJ2-7	TRBD1	CASSEGQKSSYEQYF	TGTGCCAGCTCAGAGGGACAGAAAAGCTCCTACGAGCAGTACTTC
TRBV27	18	-	TRBJ2-5	TRBD2	CASSSYSRLAVNQETQYF	TGTGCCAGCAGTTCCTATTCCAGACTAGCGGTCAACCAAGAGACCCAGTACTTC
TRBV13	15	-	TRBJ2-7	-	CASSPGPDGSYEQYF	TGTGCCAGCAGCCCTGGACCGGATGGCTCCTACGAGCAGTACTTC
TRBV9	14	-	TRBJ2-3	TRBD1	CASSPPDRGDTQYF	TGTGCCAGCAGCCCACCCGACAGGGGCGATACGCAGTATTTT
TRBV11-3	15	-	TRBJ2-1	-	CASSLGTRSYNEQFF	TGTGCCAGCAGCTTAGGCACCCGCTCCTACAATGAGCAGTTCTTC
TRBV19	13	-	TRBJ1-1	-	CASSISGLSEAFF	TGTGCCAGTAGTATATCGGGACTAAGTGAAGCTTTCTTT
TRBV11-2	17	-	TRBJ2-3	-	CASSFSALVALTDTQYF	TGTGCCAGCAGCTTCTCAGCCTTGGTAGCACTCACAGATACGCAGTATTTT
TRBV14	17	-	TRBJ2-7	-	CASSQDPWEGASYEQYF	TGTGCCAGCAGCCAAGACCCTTGGGAGGGGGCCTCCTACGAGCAGTACTTC
TRBV7-7	12	-	TRBJ1-1	-	CASSAGVTEAFF	TGTGCCAGCAGCGCAGGGGTCACTGAAGCTTTCTTT
TRBV27	14	few	TRBJ2-5	-	CASSPSDGFGTQYF	TGTGCCAGCAGTCCCTCGGACGGATTCGGGACCCAGTACTTC
TRBV13	12	-	TRBJ1-4	-	CASSLGGGELFF	TGTGCCAGCAGCTTAGGTGGGGGAGAACTGTTTTTT
TRBV21-1	13	-	TRBJ2-7	-	CASSKWGSYEQYF	TGTGCCAGCAGCAAATGGGGCAGCTACGAGCAGTACTTC
TRBV7-4	15	-	TRBJ1-4	-	CASSLDGDTNEKLFF	TGTGCCAGCAGCTTAGATGGGGACACTAATGAAAAACTGTTTTTT
TRBV11-2	18	-	TRBJ2-1	TRBD2	CASSPGLAGGGLNNEQFF	TGTGCCAGCAGCCCTGGACTAGCGGGAGGAGGACTTAACAATGAGCAGTTCTTC
TRBV7-8	13	-	TRBJ2-1	-	CASSLDVYNEQFF	TGTGCCAGCAGCTTAGACGTGTACAATGAGCAGTTCTTC
TRBV4-1	14	-	TRBJ2-5	-	CASSQDVRWETQYF	TGCGCCAGCAGCCAAGATGTGCGATGGGAGACCCAGTACTTC
TRBV15	16	-	TRBJ2-5	TRBD1	CATSRFGTEDQETQYF	TGTGCCACCAGCAGATTTGGGACAGAAGACCAAGAGACCCAGTACTTC
TRBV27	18	-	TRBJ2-6	TRBD1	CASSGNRGLRSGANVLTF	TGTGCCAGCAGTGGAAACAGGGGGTTAAGGTCTGGGGCCAACGTCCTGACTTTC
TRBV6-1	14	-	TRBJ2-7	TRBD1	CASTGRGGAYEQYF	TGTGCCAGCACAGGGAGAGGGGGCGCGTACGAGCAGTACTTC
TRBV19	17	-	TRBJ2-7	TRBD2	CASSPLPGTSDSYEQYF	TGTGCCAGTAGCCCACTCCCCGGGACTAGCGATAGCTACGAGCAGTACTTC
TRBV10-3	15	-	TRBJ2-5	TRBD2	CASGASGNLQETQYF	TGTGCCTCCGGGGCTAGCGGGAACCTCCAAGAGACCCAGTACTTC
TRBV18	13	few	TRBJ2-7	-	CASSPPTTYEQYF	TGTGCCAGCTCACCACCAACTACCTACGAGCAGTACTTC
TRBV28	14	once	TRBJ2-7	-	CASSRGAVTYEQYF	TGTGCCAGCAGCCGTGGTGCAGTAACCTACGAGCAGTACTTC
TRBV7-6	16	-	TRBJ2-1	TRBD2	CASSLVLAGAYNEQFF	TGTGCCAGCAGCTTAGTACTAGCGGGAGCCTACAATGAGCAGTTCTTC
TRBV7-9	15	-	TRBJ2-2	-	CASSPRDRNTGELFF	TGTGCCAGCAGCCCGCGGGACAGAAACACCGGGGAGCTGTTTTTT
TRBV7-9	11	-	TRBJ2-1	-	CASSLRTEQFF	TGTGCCAGCAGCTTAAGGACGGAGCAGTTCTTC